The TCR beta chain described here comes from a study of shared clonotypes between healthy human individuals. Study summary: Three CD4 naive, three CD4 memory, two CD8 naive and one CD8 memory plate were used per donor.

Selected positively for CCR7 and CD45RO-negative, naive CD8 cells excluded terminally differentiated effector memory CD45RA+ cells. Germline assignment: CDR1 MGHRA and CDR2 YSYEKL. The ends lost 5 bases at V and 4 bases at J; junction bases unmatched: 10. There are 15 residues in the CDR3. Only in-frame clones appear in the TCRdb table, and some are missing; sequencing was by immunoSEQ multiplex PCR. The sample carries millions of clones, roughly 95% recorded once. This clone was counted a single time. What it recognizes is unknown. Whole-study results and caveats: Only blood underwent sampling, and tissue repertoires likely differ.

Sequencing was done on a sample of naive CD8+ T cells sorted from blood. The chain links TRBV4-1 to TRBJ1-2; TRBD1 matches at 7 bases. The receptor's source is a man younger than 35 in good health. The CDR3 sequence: CASSSWDSLGYGYTF. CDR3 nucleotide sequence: TGCGCCAGCAGCTCCTGGGACAGCTTAGGCTATGGCTACACCTTC.